This T cell receptor beta chain derives from a study of TIL therapy for anti-PD-1-resistant metastatic lung cancer. The immunoSEQ assay was v3. TCRdb keeps only in-frame clones here, not all; method: immunoSEQ multiplex PCR. The data show tens of thousands of clones, with about two thirds seen just once and roughly 5.6% held by the top ten. The CDR3 contains 14 residues. V was pared by 5 bases and J by 2 bases, with 13 bases between. Per the germline V gene, CDR1 is SGHTA and CDR2 is FQGNSA. Stated time point: pre-treatment sample, taken before nivolumab and TIL therapy. The tumor samples were excised metastases, mostly pleural nodules or supraclavicular lymph nodes.

The V call is TRBV7-2, the J call TRBJ2-7; D might be TRBD2 (6 bases). Sample: tumor tissue, taken at baseline. This TCR was recovered from a person aged 25 to 79 with non-small cell lung cancer. The CDR3 protein is CASSHPGTPYEQYF. Here the CDR3 DNA reads TGTGCCAGCAGCCATCCCGGGACTCCCTACGAGCAGTACTTC.